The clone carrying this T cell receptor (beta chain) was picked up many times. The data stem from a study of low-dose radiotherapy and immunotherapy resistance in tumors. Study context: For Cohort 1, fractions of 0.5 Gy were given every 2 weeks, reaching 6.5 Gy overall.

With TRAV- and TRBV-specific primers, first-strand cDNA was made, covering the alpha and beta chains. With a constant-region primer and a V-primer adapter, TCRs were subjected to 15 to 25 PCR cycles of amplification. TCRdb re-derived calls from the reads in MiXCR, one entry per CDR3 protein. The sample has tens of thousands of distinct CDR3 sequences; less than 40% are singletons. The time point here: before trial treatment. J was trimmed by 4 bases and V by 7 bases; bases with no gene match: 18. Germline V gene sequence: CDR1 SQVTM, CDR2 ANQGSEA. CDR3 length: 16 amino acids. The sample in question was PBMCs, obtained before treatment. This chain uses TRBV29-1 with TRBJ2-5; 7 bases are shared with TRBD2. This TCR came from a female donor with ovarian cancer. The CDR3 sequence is CSGTGRDGGTRETQYF. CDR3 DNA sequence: TGCAGCGGTACGGGCAGGGACGGGGGGACCAGAGAGACCCAGTACTTC.